Presented here are 8 T cell receptor beta chains from one specimen sequenced in a study of blood T cell repertoires in COVID-19. Clones were sequenced by immunoSEQ multiplex PCR, and TCRdb holds only the in-frame ones, with some missing. The data contain around 260,000 clones, roughly 86% of them singletons. Sequencing input: peripheral blood. Source of these receptors: a woman aged 45 to 65 with acute or convalescent COVID-19.

In its sample, this clone was seen once. This chain connects TRBV5-1 to TRBJ2-1; TRBD1 aligns across 8 bases. The CDR3 sequence is 15 residues long. Trimming took 0 bases from V and 6 from J; bases not matched to a gene: 5. The germline V gene has CDR1 SGHRS and CDR2 YFSETQ. The CDR3: CASSLGQGAVNEQFF. The CDR3, as DNA: TGCGCCAGCAGCTTGGGGCAGGGGGCTGTCAATGAGCAGTTCTTC. Filled out from reference TRBV5-1 and TRBJ2-1, the complete variable domain reads KAGVTQTPRYLIKTRGQQVTLSCSPISGHRSVSWYQQTPGQGLQFLFEYFSETQRNKGNFPGRFSGRQFSNSRSEMNVSTLELGDSALYLCASSLGQGAVNEQFFGPGTRLTVL.

V and J are TRBV28 and TRBJ2-7, with D tentatively TRBD1 (6 bases). CDR1 is MDHEN and CDR2 is SYDVKM in the germline V gene. The V end lost 6 bases, the J end lost 2 bases, and 8 bases lay between the germline ends. The CDR3 length is 12 residues. CDR3 residues: CASRDSPYEQYF. The CDR3, as DNA: TGTGCCAGCAGGGACAGCCCCTACGAGCAGTACTTC.

V and J are TRBV28 and TRBJ2-7, with 14 bases aligning to TRBD2. The trim removed 6 bases at V and 1 base at J, leaving 11 bases unmatched. The CDR3 contains 18 residues. Germline V gives CDR1 MDHEN, CDR2 SYDVKM. The CDR3 spells CASSPLTSGRAGSYEQYF. DNA of the CDR3: TGTGCCAGCAGCCCCCTGACTAGCGGGAGGGCCGGGTCCTACGAGCAGTACTTC.

The chain couples TRBV5-1 to TRBJ2-3; D may be TRBD1 (5 bases). CDR3 length equals 15 residues. Germline V CDR1 and CDR2: SGHRS, YFSETQ. Trimming cost V 0 bases and J 1 base, with 9 bases left between them. CDR3 nucleotide sequence: TGCGCCAGCAGCTTGGGGGGCGCAGGCACAGATACGCAGTATTTT. Protein product: CASSLGGAGTDTQYF.

This rearrangement joins TRBV5-1 to TRBJ1-1, with 8 positions matching TRBD1. This CDR3 has 17 residues. Per germline, CDR1 SGHRS and CDR2 YFSETQ. The trim removed 0 bases at V and 7 bases at J, leaving 14 bases unmatched. CDR3 coding DNA: TGCGCCAGCAGCTTGGCCGGGGCAGGGGGCGGAAGCAATGAAGCTTTCTTT. It specifies CASSLAGAGGGSNEAFF. The full variable domain, in which reference TRBV5-1 and TRBJ1-1 provide the parts outside the CDR3, is KAGVTQTPRYLIKTRGQQVTLSCSPISGHRSVSWYQQTPGQGLQFLFEYFSETQRNKGNFPGRFSGRQFSNSRSEMNVSTLELGDSALYLCASSLAGAGGGSNEAFFGQGTRLTVV.

A few counts support this clone. The rearrangement joins TRBV30 to TRBJ2-2, with TRBD2 as a possible D gene (5 bases). This CDR3 is built from 15 residues. Germline V gives CDR1 GTSNPN, CDR2 SVGIG (reference sequence). V was cut by 3 bases and J by 2 bases, with 13 bases left in between. The CDR3 DNA is TGTGCCTGGAGCCCATTCAGCGGAAACACCGGGGAGCTGTTTTTT. It encodes CAWSPFSGNTGELFF.

The chain links TRBV4-2 to TRBJ2-7; 10 bases map to TRBD2. V was clipped by 6 bases and J by 2 bases; unmatched bases: 4. Germline V gene lookup returns CDR1 LGHNA and CDR2 YNFKEQ. The CDR3 totals 14 residues. The CDR3 nucleotides read TGTGCCAGCAGAGAGAGCGGGAGGGCCTACGAGCAGTACTTC. Translated: CASRESGRAYEQYF.

The V gene is TRBV14, the J gene TRBJ2-7, with a weak D call TRBD2 (5 bases). The CDR3 is 16 amino acids. Germline V gives CDR1 SGHDN, CDR2 FVKESK. V lost 1 base, J lost 0 bases, and 13 bases lay in between. CDR3 loop: CASSQVMAGSSYEQYF. CDR3 DNA sequence: TGTGCCAGCAGCCAAGTAATGGCGGGTTCCTCCTACGAGCAGTACTTC.